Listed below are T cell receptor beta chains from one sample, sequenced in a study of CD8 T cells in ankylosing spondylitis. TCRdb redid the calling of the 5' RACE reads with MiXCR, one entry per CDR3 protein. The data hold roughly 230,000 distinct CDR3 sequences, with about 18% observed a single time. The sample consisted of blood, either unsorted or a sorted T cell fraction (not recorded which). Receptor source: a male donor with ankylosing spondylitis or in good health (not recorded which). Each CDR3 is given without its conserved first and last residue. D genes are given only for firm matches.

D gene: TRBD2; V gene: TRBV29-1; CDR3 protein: SATGLAGIVNEQF
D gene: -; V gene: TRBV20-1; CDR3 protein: SARTDRDFSYEQY
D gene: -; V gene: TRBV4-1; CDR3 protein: ASSQVTGAPRDYGYT
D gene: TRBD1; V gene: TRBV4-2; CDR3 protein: ASSYTDGTGDEKLF
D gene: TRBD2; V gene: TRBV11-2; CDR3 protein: ASSPGLALSGEY
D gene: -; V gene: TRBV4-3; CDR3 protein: ASSLRGTGELF
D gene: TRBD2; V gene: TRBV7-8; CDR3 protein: ASSLTPTSVTYEQY
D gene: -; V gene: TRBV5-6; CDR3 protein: ASSRAGNQPQH
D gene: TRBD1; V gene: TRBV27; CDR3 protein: ASADRGLSYEQY
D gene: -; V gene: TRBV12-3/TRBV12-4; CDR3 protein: ASSFRASTDTQY
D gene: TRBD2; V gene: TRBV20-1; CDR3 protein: SATGTMNTDTQY
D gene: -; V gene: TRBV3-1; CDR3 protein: ASSQDNGRQY
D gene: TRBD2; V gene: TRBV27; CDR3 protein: ASFPGTSGRWETQY
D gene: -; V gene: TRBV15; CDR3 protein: ATSRDRGGNEQF
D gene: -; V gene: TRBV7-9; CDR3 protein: ASSFSAGNTEAF
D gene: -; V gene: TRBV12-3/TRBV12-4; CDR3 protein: ASSFDLTPYEQY
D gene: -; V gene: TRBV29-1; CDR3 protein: SVWENNEQF
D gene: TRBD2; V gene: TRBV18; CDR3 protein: ASSPGGGRESFYEQF
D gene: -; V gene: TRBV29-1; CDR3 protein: SVENGDNYEQY
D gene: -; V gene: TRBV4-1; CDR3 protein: ASSQAGNSYEQY
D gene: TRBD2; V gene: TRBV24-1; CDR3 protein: ATSGGLVGSNTGELF
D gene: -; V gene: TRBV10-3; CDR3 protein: AISDPGLPNSPLH
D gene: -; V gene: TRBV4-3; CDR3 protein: ASSQDGSGHNEQF
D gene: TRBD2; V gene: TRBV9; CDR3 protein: ASSVSSLEMAGGYYNEQF
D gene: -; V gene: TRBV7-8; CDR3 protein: ASSSPGVRSGETQY
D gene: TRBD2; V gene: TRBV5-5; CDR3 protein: ASSQGLAGRYEQF
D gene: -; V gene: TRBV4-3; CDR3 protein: ASSQDLSSYNEQF
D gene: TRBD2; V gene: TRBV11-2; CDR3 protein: ASSLDGGSGTGELF
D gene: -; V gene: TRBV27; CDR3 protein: ASAIVRGNEKLF
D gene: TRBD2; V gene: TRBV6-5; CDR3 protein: ASSLLAGDFLETQY
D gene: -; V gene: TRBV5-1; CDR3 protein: ASSLAGSGSEQY
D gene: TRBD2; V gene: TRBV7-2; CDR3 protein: ASSPGRGYSAYEQY
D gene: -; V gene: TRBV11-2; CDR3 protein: ASSLTGDPGDTQY
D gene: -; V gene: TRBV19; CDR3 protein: ASSIDSGPFSYEQY
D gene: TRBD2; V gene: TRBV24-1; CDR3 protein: ATSDLAGVGDTQY
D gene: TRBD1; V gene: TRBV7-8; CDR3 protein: ASSLSPVNPGQSYEQY
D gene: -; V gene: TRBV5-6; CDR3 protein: ASSLGGPTEAF
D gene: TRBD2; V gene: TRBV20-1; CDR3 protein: SASPGLVAYEQY
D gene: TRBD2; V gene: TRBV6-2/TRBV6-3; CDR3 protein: ASSDRLALRSNEQF
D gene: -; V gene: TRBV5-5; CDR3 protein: ASSPPHGTDTQY
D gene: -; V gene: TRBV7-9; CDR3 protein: ASSSAETYEQY
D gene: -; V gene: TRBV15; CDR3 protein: ATHDPPYEQY